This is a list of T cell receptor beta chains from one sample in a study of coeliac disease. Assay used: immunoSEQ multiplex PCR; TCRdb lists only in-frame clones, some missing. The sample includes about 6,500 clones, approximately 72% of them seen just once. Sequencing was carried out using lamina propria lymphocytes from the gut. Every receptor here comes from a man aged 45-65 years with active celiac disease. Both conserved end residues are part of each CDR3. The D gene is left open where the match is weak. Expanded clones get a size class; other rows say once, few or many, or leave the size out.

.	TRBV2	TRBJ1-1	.	TGTGCCAGCAGTGTAGGGGGAGGGGGCACTGAAGCTTTCTTT	CASSVGGGGTEAFF
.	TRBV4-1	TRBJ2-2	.	TGCGCCAGCAGCCAAGATTCCCCGGCGAACACCGGGGAGCTGTTTTTT	CASSQDSPANTGELFF
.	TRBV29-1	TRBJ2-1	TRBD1	TGCAGCGTTGAAGAGACAGGGGCAGGCTCCTACAATGAGCAGTTCTTC	CSVEETGAGSYNEQFF
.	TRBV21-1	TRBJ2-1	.	TGTGCCAGTACTAGGGCGGAGGGCCGAAGCAATGAGCAGTTCTTC	CASTRAEGRSNEQFF
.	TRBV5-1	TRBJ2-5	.	TGCGCCAGCAGCTTGACAGGGTCCGGGGAGACCCAGTACTTC	CASSLTGSGETQYF
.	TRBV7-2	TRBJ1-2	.	TGTGCCAGCAGCGTTACAGGGATCTATGGCTACACCTTC	CASSVTGIYGYTF
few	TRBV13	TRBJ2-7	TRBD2	TGTGCCAGCAGCTTATCGGGGGGGGGCTCCTACGAGCAGTACTTC	CASSLSGGGSYEQYF
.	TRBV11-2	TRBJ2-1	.	TGTGCCAGCAGCTTTGGGAGTGAGCAGTTCTTC	CASSFGSEQFF
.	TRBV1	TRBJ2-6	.	TGCACCAGCAGCCAAGATGCCCTAGCGGGAGATGGGGCCAACGTCCTGACTTTC	CTSSQDALAGDGANVLTF
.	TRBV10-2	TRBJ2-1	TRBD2	TGCGCCAGCACGGGACTAGCGGGAGACAATGAGCAGTTCTTC	CASTGLAGDNEQFF
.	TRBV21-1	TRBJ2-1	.	TGTGCCAGCAGCAAAGCGCTTTGGGGCGGGAGGGAGTACAATGAGCAGTTCTTC	CASSKALWGGREYNEQFF
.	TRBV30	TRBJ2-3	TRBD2	TGTGCCTGGAGTGCTAGCGGAGGGGCAGATACGCAGTATTTT	CAWSASGGADTQYF
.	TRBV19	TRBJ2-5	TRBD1	TGTGCCAGTAGTTCCATGGCCGGGACAGTCAAAGAGACCCAGTACTTC	CASSSMAGTVKETQYF
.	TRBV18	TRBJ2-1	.	TGTGCCAGCTCGCTACGTGCTGGGCCGGACTCCTACAATGAGCAGTTCTTC	CASSLRAGPDSYNEQFF
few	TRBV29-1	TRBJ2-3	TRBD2	TGCAGCGTTGCTAGCGGGACAGATACGCAGTATTTT	CSVASGTDTQYF
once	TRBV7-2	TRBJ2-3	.	TGTGCCAGCAGCTTAGAACGGGATTCGGCGCAGTATTTT	CASSLERDSAQYF
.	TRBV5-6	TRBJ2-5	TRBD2	TGTGCCAGCAGCTTGAAAGGGCTCGGGGCTAGCGGGAACCAAGAGACCCAGTACTTC	CASSLKGLGASGNQETQYF
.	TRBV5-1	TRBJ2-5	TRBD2	TGCGCCAGCAGCCGATGGACTAGCGGGGGGGAGACCCAGTACTTC	CASSRWTSGGETQYF
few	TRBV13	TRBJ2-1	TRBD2	TGTGCCAGCAGCTTGGGGGCGGGAGGTACGAATGAGCAGTTCTTC	CASSLGAGGTNEQFF
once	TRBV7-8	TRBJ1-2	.	TGTGCCAGCAGCTTGTCCAGGGGCATAAACTATGGCTACACCTTC	CASSLSRGINYGYTF
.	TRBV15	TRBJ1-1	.	TGTGCCACCAGCAGGTCCGTTGGCGGCACTGAAGCTTTCTTT	CATSRSVGGTEAFF
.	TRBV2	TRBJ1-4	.	TGTGCCAGCAGTGGAGGTGGAGCTAATGAAAAACTGTTTTTT	CASSGGGANEKLFF
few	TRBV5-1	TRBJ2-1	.	TGCGCCAGCAAAGGGGGGGAAACCTACAATGAGCAGTTCTTC	CASKGGETYNEQFF
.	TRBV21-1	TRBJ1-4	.	TGTGCCAGCAGGACGCATTTAGCTACAAAGGTGCATAATGAAAAACTGTTTTTT	CASRTHLATKVHNEKLFF
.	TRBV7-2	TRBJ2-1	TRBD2	TGTGCCAGCAGCTACTCTCCTACCAGCGGGGCTCACAATGAGCAGTTCTTC	CASSYSPTSGAHNEQFF
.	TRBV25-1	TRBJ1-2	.	TGTGCCAGCAGTGACGCGGCCCGCTATGGCTACACCTTC	CASSDAARYGYTF
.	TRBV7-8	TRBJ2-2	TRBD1	TGTGCCAGCAGCTCGAAGCAGGGGGCGCGCAACACCGGGGAGCTGTTTTTT	CASSSKQGARNTGELFF
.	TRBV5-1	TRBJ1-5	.	TGCGCCAGCAGCTTGCAGGGGCTAGATCAGCCCCAGCATTTT	CASSLQGLDQPQHF
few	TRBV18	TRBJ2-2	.	TGTGCCAGCTCACCTCAGACAGGGAACACCGGGGAGCTGTTTTTT	CASSPQTGNTGELFF
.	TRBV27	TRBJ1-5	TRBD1	TGTGCCAGCAGTCCAGGGACAGGGAATCAGCCCCAGCATTTT	CASSPGTGNQPQHF
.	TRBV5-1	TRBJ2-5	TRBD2	TGCGCCAGCAGCTCGGCCGGGGGGCAAGAGACCCAGTACTTC	CASSSAGGQETQYF
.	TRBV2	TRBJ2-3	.	TGTGCCAGCAGCAAGCGCCTAGGGAGAGATACGCAGTATTTT	CASSKRLGRDTQYF
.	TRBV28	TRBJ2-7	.	TGTGCCAGCAGTTTATCGGGGTTCTCCTACGAGCAGTACTTC	CASSLSGFSYEQYF
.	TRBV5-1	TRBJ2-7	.	TGCGCCAGCAGCCAGGGGTCTCTAACCTACGAGCAGTACTTC	CASSQGSLTYEQYF
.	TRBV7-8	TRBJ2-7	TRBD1	TGTGCCAGCAGCCCCGGGACAGGGATTACCTACGAGCAGTACTTC	CASSPGTGITYEQYF
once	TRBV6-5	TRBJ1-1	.	TGTGCCAGCAGACTCGACAGCGGGGGTAGGGCTTTCTTT	CASRLDSGGRAFF
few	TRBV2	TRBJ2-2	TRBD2	TGTGCCAGCAGGAAGTCCTCACTAGCGGCCACCGGGGAGCTGTTTTTT	CASRKSSLAATGELFF
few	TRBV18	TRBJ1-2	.	TGTGCCAGCTCACCACCGGCAGTCTTCTATGGCTACACCTTC	CASSPPAVFYGYTF
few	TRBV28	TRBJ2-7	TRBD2	TGTGCCACCCGAATGGGGCTAGCGGGAGCACCCCCGTTCTACTTC	CATRMGLAGAPPFYF
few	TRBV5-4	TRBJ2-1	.	TGTGCCAGCAATGCAGCAGCCCCGGGCTACAATGAGCAGTTCTTC	CASNAAAPGYNEQFF
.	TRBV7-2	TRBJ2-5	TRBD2	TGTGCCAGCAGTCTGACTAGCGGGAGAGAGACCCAGTACTTC	CASSLTSGRETQYF
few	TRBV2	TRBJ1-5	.	TGTGCCAGCAGGGATCTGGGGGCCGAAGGCAATCAGCCCCAGCATTTT	CASRDLGAEGNQPQHF
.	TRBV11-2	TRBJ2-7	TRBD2	TGTGCCAGCAGCCCGCGCCCTAGCGGGGGCGGGTATGTGGTCGAGCAGTACTTC	CASSPRPSGGGYVVEQYF
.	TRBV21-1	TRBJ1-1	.	TGTGCCAGCAGCAAAGAAACAGGGGGGAACACTGAAGCTTTCTTT	CASSKETGGNTEAFF
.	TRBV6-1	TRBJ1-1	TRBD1	TGTGCCAGCTTATCCGGGGGGACAGGGGGCACTGAAGCTTTCTTT	CASLSGGTGGTEAFF
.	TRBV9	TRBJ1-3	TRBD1	TGTGCCAGCAGCGGGGACAGGGGGCCTGGAAACACCATATATTTT	CASSGDRGPGNTIYF
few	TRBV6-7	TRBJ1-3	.	TGTGCCAGCAGTCCCCCCCTAGGGGCGACCGCCATATATTTT	CASSPPLGATAIYF
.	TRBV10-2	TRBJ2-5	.	TGCGCCAGCAGTGAACCGAGCCAAGAGACCCAGTACTTC	CASSEPSQETQYF
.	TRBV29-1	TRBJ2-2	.	TGCAGCGTTGTTGCGTGGACCGGGGAGCTGTTTTTT	CSVVAWTGELFF
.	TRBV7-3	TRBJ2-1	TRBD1	TGTGCCAGCAGCTTTCGGGACAGCTCCTACAATGAGCAGTTCTTC	CASSFRDSSYNEQFF
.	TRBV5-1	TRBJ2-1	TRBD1	TGCGCCAGCAGCGTAACCCCGGGACAGGGGGTCATTAGCTCCTACAATGAGCAGTTCTTC	CASSVTPGQGVISSYNEQFF
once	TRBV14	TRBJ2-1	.	TGTGCCAGCAGCCAAGTGGGGTTAGCGGTTTACAATGAGCAGTTCTTC	CASSQVGLAVYNEQFF
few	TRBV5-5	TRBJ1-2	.	TGTGCCAGCAGCTTGGTTCCAGGGGACTATGGCTACACCTTC	CASSLVPGDYGYTF
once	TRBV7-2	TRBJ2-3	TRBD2	TGTGCCAGCAGCAAGGTCTCTCCGGGACTAGCGGGAGAAGATACGCAGTATTTT	CASSKVSPGLAGEDTQYF
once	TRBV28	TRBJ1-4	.	TGTGCCAGCAAGAGGAGGGAGGGCCACACTAATGAAAAACTGTTTTTT	CASKRREGHTNEKLFF
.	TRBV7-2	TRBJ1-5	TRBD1	TGTGCCAGCACCCCGACAGGGGGAGGGTATCAGCCCCAGCATTTT	CASTPTGGGYQPQHF